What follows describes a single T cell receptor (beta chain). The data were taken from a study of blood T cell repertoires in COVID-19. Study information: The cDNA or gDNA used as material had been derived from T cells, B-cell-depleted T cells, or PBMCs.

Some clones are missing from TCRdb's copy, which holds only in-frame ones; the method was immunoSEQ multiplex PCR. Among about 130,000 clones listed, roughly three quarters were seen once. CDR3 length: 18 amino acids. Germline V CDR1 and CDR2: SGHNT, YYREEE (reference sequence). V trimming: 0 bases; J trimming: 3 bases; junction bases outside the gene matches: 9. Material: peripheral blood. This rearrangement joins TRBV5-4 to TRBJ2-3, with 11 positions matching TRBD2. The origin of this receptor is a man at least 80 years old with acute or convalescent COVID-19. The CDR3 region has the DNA TGTGCCAGCAGCTTGGCCTTAACTAGCGGGGGCCTTACAGATACGCAGTATTTT. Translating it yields CASSLALTSGGLTDTQYF.